Each of the 31 T cell receptor beta chains below was sequenced from the same sample in a study of T cell responses to AZD1222 COVID-19 vaccine. Profiling relied on immunoSEQ multiplex PCR, and the TCRdb table lists in-frame clones only, not all of them. Of about 84,000 clones in the sample, over 75% were seen once. The starting material was peripheral blood, obtained 28 days after the second AZD1222 dose. The receptor set was obtained from an adult who received the AZD1222 COVID-19 vaccine.

The chain combines TRBV2 with TRBJ2-5; the D gene is possibly TRBD2 (5 bases). The germline V gene has CDR1 SNHLY and CDR2 FYNNEI. Trimming stripped 2 bases from V and 3 bases from J, with 7 bases between. The CDR3 loop spans 13 amino acids. In DNA, the CDR3 is TGTGCCAGCAGTGAAAGGAGGAAAGAGACCCAGTACTTC. This codes for CASSERRKETQYF.

The genes are TRBV4-3 and TRBJ2-2; 10 bases agree with TRBD1. Germline V gene data show CDR1 as LGHNA and CDR2 as YSLEER. J was trimmed by 7 bases and V by 6 bases; bases with no gene match: 5. The CDR3 contains 14 residues. The DNA of the CDR3 is TGCGCCAGCAGTCCCGGGACAGGGGTCGGGGAGCTGTTTTTT. Translated, it gives CASSPGTGVGELFF.

V and J are TRBV6-2 or TRBV6-3 and TRBJ1-2; no definite D call. Germline-derived CDR1 and CDR2 are MNHEY and SVGEGT. This CDR3 is built from 13 residues. Trimming took 6 bases from V and 3 from J, leaving 11 bases between them. The CDR3 nucleotides are TGTGCCAGCAGCTCCGCGCCTTACTATGGCTACACCTTC. Protein product: CASSSAPYYGYTF.

The chain has TRBV6-5 and TRBJ2-3; 11 nucleotides match TRBD1. V lost 6 bases and J lost 6; bases outside the gene matches: 5. The CDR3 totals 14 residues. Germline CDR1 and CDR2: MNHEY and SVGAGI. This CDR3 reads CASRRTGGADTQYF. As DNA, the CDR3 is TGTGCCAGCAGACGGACAGGGGGCGCGGATACGCAGTATTTT.

The genes are TRBV28 and TRBJ1-5; the D is unclear. Germline CDR1 is MDHEN and CDR2 is SYDVKM. This CDR3 spans 13 amino acids. V dropped 6 bases and J dropped 9 bases, with 15 bases sitting between them. This chain's CDR3 is CASRYKRETPQHF. CDR3 nucleotide sequence: TGTGCCAGCAGGTATAAGAGGGAAACGCCCCAGCATTTT.

This chain joins TRBV4-1 and TRBJ1-6; TRBD1 aligns across 8 bases. CDR3 size: 16 residues. Germline V gives CDR1 MGHRA, CDR2 YSYEKL. V dropped 0 bases and J dropped 6; count of bases not matched to a gene: 4. The CDR3 nucleotides read TGCGCCAGCAGCCAAGATCATCAGGGGGCTAATTCACCCCTCCACTTT. Amino acids: CASSQDHQGANSPLHF.

CDR3 amino acids: CASSLDGRAYGEQFF. The CDR3 bases are TGTGCCAGCAGCTTAGACGGGAGGGCTTACGGTGAGCAGTTCTTC. The chain is built from TRBV7-8 and TRBJ2-1; 8 nucleotides agree with TRBD2. With V trimmed by 1 base and J by 9 bases, 8 bases remained unmatched. This CDR3 comprises 15 residues. Germline assignment: CDR1 SGHVS and CDR2 FQNEAQ.

This clone occurred a few times. The rearrangement uses TRBV7-3 and TRBJ1-3; the D is unclear. The CDR3 runs to 15 residues. Trimming removed 6 bases from V and 1 base from J, with 13 bases in between. CDR1 is SGHTA, CDR2 FQGTGA, per germline. Written as DNA, the CDR3 is TGTGCCAGCAGTCCCCCCAGGATTTCTGGAAACACCATATATTTT. It translates to CASSPPRISGNTIYF.

The chain combines TRBV19 with TRBJ2-1; TRBD2 aligns across 7 bases. The length of the CDR3 is 15 residues. Germline trimming cut 4 bases from V and 3 bases from J; bases unmatched to any gene: 6. CDR1 is LNHDA and CDR2 is SQIVND in the germline V gene (reference sequence). CDR3 DNA sequence: TGTGCCAGTAGTACGAGCGGGAACCACTACAATGAGCAGTTCTTC. Its protein product is CASSTSGNHYNEQFF. Full variable domain (outside the CDR3, taken from reference TRBV19 and TRBJ2-1): DGGITQSPKYLFRKEGQNVTLSCEQNLNHDAMYWYRQDPGQGLRLIYYSQIVNDFQKGDIAEGYSVSREKKESFPLTVTSAQKNPTAFYLCASSTSGNHYNEQFFGPGTRLTVL.

The chain employs TRBV7-8 and TRBJ1-1; D perhaps matches TRBD1 (5 bases). The CDR3 totals 16 residues. V gave up 4 bases and J gave up 3 bases, with 18 bases separating them. The germline CDR1 and CDR2 sequences are SGHVS and FQNEAQ. This CDR3 is CASSSAPRDRDTEAFF. CDR3 nucleotide sequence: TGTGCCAGCAGCTCCGCCCCCAGGGACCGGGACACTGAAGCTTTCTTT.

This clone was seen once. The chain couples TRBV29-1 to TRBJ1-4, with D possibly matching TRBD1 (5 bases). Between the trimmed V and J ends, which lost 7 bases and 3 bases, there was a span of 9 bases. Germline lookup yields CDR1 SQVTM and CDR2 ANQGSEA. This CDR3 spans 12 amino acids. CDR3 sequence: CSGGESNEKLFF. The DNA for the CDR3 is TGCAGCGGGGGGGAATCTAATGAAAAACTGTTTTTT. The whole variable domain, remainder taken from reference TRBV29-1 and TRBJ1-4, is SAVISQKPSRDICQRGTSLTIQCQVDSQVTMMFWYRQQPGQSLTLIATANQGSEATYESGFVIDKFPISRPNLTFSTLTVSNMSPEDSSIYLCSGGESNEKLFFGSGTQLSVL.

Details on this clone: The same CDR3 arises from other DNA sequences in this sample as well. The rearrangement joins TRBV24-1 to TRBJ2-2; D unresolved. V gave up 4 bases and J gave up 2 bases, with 1 base separating them. From germline, CDR1 is KGHDR and CDR2 SFDVKD. The CDR3 is 12 residues long. CDR3 sequence: CATSENTGELFF. The CDR3 coding sequence is TGTGCCACCAGTGAAAACACCGGGGAGCTGTTTTTT.

The V and J genes are TRBV5-6 and TRBJ2-5; 10 bases match TRBD1. In germline, CDR1 is SGHDT, CDR2 YYEEEE. There are 15 residues in the CDR3. Losses at the gene ends were 0 bases for V and 4 bases for J; bases not matched to a gene: 3. CDR3 bases: TGTGCCAGCAGCTTGGTAGGACAGGGGGGAGAGACCCAGTACTTC. Encoded protein: CASSLVGQGGETQYF.

The chain employs TRBV14 and TRBJ2-3; the match to TRBD2 covers 12 bases. This CDR3 spans 20 amino acids. Trimming removed 2 bases from V and 4 bases from J; junction bases left unmatched: 16. Germline values: CDR1 SGHDN, CDR2 FVKESK. The CDR3 sequence is CASSQTSSGRAPGRADTQYF. CDR3 bases: TGTGCCAGCAGCCAAACCTCTAGCGGGAGGGCACCTGGTAGAGCAGATACGCAGTATTTT.

The rearrangement joins TRBV6-5 to TRBJ2-2; 7 bases align to TRBD1. With 7 bases clipped from V and 1 base from J, the junction kept 6 bases outside the gene matches. The length of the CDR3 is 15 residues. Germline V gives CDR1 MNHEY, CDR2 SVGAGI. The CDR3 DNA reads as TGTGCCAGCAATCTACAGGGGCGGAACACCGGGGAGCTGTTTTTT. Translation: CASNLQGRNTGELFF.

CDR3 sequence (DNA): TGCGCCAGCAGCCCACCCGACATTAGCACAGATACGCAGTATTTT. Translating gives CASSPPDISTDTQYF. The chain recombines TRBV5-1 with TRBJ2-3; D uncertain. The CDR3 is made up of 15 amino acids. Trimming shortened V by 4 bases and J by 0 bases, and 12 bases separated the two germline ends. CDR1 is SGHRS and CDR2 is YFSETQ in the germline V gene.

CDR3 sequence: CASGSEEGIQYF. CDR3 in DNA: TGTGCTAGTGGTTCCGAGGAGGGCATTCAGTACTTC. The chain employs TRBV12-5 and TRBJ2-4; TRBD2 is a possible D gene (6 bases). In germline, CDR1 is LGHNT, CDR2 FRNRAP. CDR3 length: 12 residues. V lost 4 bases and J 9 bases, leaving 10 bases between the germline ends.

This chain joins TRBV5-4 and TRBJ1-2; D not certain. Germline CDR1 is SGHNT and CDR2 is YYREEE (reference sequence). The CDR3 is 16 amino acids. Trimming stripped 3 bases from V and 5 bases from J, with 20 bases between. CDR3 loop: CASSSPDTGRPYGYTF. CDR3 nucleotide sequence: TGTGCCAGCAGCTCACCAGACACGGGGAGGCCATATGGCTACACCTTC.

This clone is classed as medium-sized. The genes are TRBV6-2 or TRBV6-3 and TRBJ2-6, with D maybe TRBD1 (6 bases). Germline V CDR1 and CDR2: MNHEY, SVGEGT. The CDR3 is 15 amino acids. Trimming removed 6 bases from V and 4 bases from J, with 13 bases in between. This CDR3 is CASSDRSTGANVLTF. The CDR3 DNA reads TGTGCCAGCAGCGACAGGTCTACAGGGGCCAACGTCCTGACTTTC.

This clone was counted once. This rearrangement joins TRBV6-5 to TRBJ2-1, with 8 nucleotides matching TRBD2. This CDR3 region has 15 residues. With 5 bases clipped from V and 3 bases from J, the junction kept 6 bases outside the gene matches. Germline assignment: CDR1 MNHEY and CDR2 SVGAGI. CDR3 amino acids: CASSRAGARYNEQFF. In DNA form, the CDR3 reads TGTGCCAGCAGTAGAGCGGGGGCCCGCTACAATGAGCAGTTCTTC.

This clone was recorded a few times. The rearrangement uses TRBV11-2 and TRBJ2-1; D gene uncertain. The CDR3 is 14 residues long. With 10 bases removed from V and 7 bases from J, the gap between germline ends came to 20 bases. Germline loops: CDR1 SGHAT, CDR2 FQNNGV. The CDR3 sequence: CATTPELRDNEQFF. CDR3 nucleotide sequence: TGTGCCACCACGCCTGAGCTAAGGGATAATGAGCAGTTCTTC.

About this clone: Within the sample, other DNA sequences also encode this same CDR3. This chain's CDR3 is CASSYSYGGNTEAFF. CDR3 nucleotide sequence: TGTGCCAGCAGTTACTCGTACGGTGGGAACACTGAAGCTTTCTTT. J is TRBJ1-1 and V is TRBV6-5; D call uncertain. This CDR3 comprises 15 residues. Trimming pared 0 bases from V and 1 base from J, leaving 9 bases between. The germline gives CDR1 MNHEY, CDR2 SVGAGI.

V is TRBV10-3 and J is TRBJ2-2; TRBD1 matches 8 bases. V trimming: 4 bases; J trimming: 6 bases; junction bases outside the gene matches: 16. Germline CDR1 ENHRY, CDR2 SYGVKD. CDR3 size: 18 residues. The CDR3 DNA is TGTGCCATCAGTGGTCAGGACAGGGCCCGCGCTTGGCCCGGGGAGCTGTTTTTT. This encodes CAISGQDRARAWPGELFF.

This clone has only a few counts. The rearrangement joins TRBV30 to TRBJ2-2; maybe TRBD2 (7 bases). The CDR3 length is 16 residues. Deletions cut 0 bases from V and 5 bases from J, with 16 bases between. Germline-derived CDR1 and CDR2 are GTSNPN and SVGIG (reference sequence). CDR3 nucleotides: TGTGCCTGGAGTGTACGATTGGGGGGGCGGACCGGGGAGCTGTTTTTT. Its protein product is CAWSVRLGGRTGELFF.

This chain connects TRBV3-1 (or the pseudogene TRBV3-2) to TRBJ2-7; a possible D gene is TRBD2 (6 bases). The V end was cut by 7 bases, the J end by 3 bases, with 16 bases between. This CDR3 has 14 amino acids. Germline V gene lookup returns CDR1 LGHDT and CDR2 YNNKEL (reference sequence). The CDR3 loop is CASTQAGSGYEQYF. DNA of the CDR3: TGTGCCAGCACCCAGGCCGGGAGCGGCTACGAGCAGTACTTC.

The sample holds one count of this clone. The chain couples TRBV4-3 to TRBJ2-2; D is possibly TRBD2 (6 bases). Per the germline V gene, CDR1 is LGHNA and CDR2 is YSLEER. This CDR3 spans 15 amino acids. V was trimmed by 2 bases and J by 6 bases, leaving 13 bases between them. CDR3: CASSQLTGSPGELFF. The DNA for the CDR3 is TGCGCCAGCAGCCAACTGACCGGGAGCCCCGGGGAGCTGTTTTTT.

J is TRBJ2-7 and V is TRBV24-1; TRBD2 matches at 10 bases. With 1 base clipped from V and 0 bases from J, the junction kept 5 bases outside the gene matches. Germline V gene data show CDR1 as KGHDR and CDR2 as SFDVKD. The CDR3 has 17 residues. For the CDR3, the DNA is TGTGCCACCAGTGATTTAGGACTAGCGGATAGCTCCTACGAGCAGTACTTC. Its protein is CATSDLGLADSSYEQYF.

As to this clone: Other nucleotide sequences in the sample specify the same CDR3. The V call is TRBV7-3, the J call TRBJ2-3, with 9 bases lining up with TRBD2. Germline values: CDR1 SGHTA, CDR2 FQGTGA. CDR3 length: 15 amino acids. V lost 3 bases to trimming and J lost 0 bases; unmatched junction nucleotides: 1. The CDR3 nucleotides read TGTGCCAGCAGCTTCACTAGCGGGAGCACAGATACGCAGTATTTT. It encodes CASSFTSGSTDTQYF.

DNA of the CDR3: TGTGCCAGTAGTATGGCAGGGCGTTCAACTAATGAAAAACTGTTTTTT. As protein: CASSMAGRSTNEKLFF. The chain has TRBV19 and TRBJ1-4; maybe TRBD1 (5 bases). V lost 3 bases and J 0 bases, leaving 11 bases between the germline ends. This CDR3 is 16 amino acids long. In germline, CDR1 is LNHDA, CDR2 SQIVND (reference sequence).

The chain employs TRBV4-3 and TRBJ1-2; D remains ambiguous. The germline CDR1 and CDR2 sequences are LGHNA and YSLEER. CDR3 length equals 15 residues. Between the trimmed V and J ends, which lost 0 bases and 4 bases, there was a span of 12 bases. For the CDR3, the DNA is TGCGCCAGCAGCCAAGAACACGGGCGGGGCTATGGCTACACCTTC. Its protein is CASSQEHGRGYGYTF.

The rearrangement joins TRBV7-6 to TRBJ2-4; D is uncertain. The germline CDR1 and CDR2 sequences are SGHVS and FNYEAQ. This CDR3 region has 16 residues. V shed 5 bases and J shed 2 bases, with 16 bases lying between them. CDR3 bases: TGTGCCAGCAGCCCCAGTTGGAAGGCGACCAAAAACATTCAGTACTTC. It encodes CASSPSWKATKNIQYF. The entire variable domain, with the rest obtained from reference TRBV7-6 and TRBJ2-4, is as follows: GAGVSQSPRYKVTKRGQDVALRCDPISGHVSLYWYRQALGQGPEFLTYFNYEAQQDKSGLPNDRFSAERPEGSISTLTIQRTEQRDSAMYRCASSPSWKATKNIQYFGAGTRLSVL.